This T cell receptor beta chain came from a study of neurological immune-mediated disorders (dated by TCRdb to the late 2010s). A note on the overall study: Peripheral blood TCR-beta repertoires from patients with HTLV-I-associated myelopathy (HAM/TSP), patients with multiple sclerosis, and healthy controls were compared in the study using UMI-based sequencing. The approximately 96 TCR-beta libraries covered PBMC samples along with longitudinal samples, technical triplicates, and paired sorted CD4+ and CD8+ T-cell subsets. Of the 70 or so subjects in the cohort, some 14 were HAM/TSP patients, 34 were multiple sclerosis patients, and some 20 were healthy controls. Paper-wide results and their limitations: No identical CDR3 amino acid sequences were shared among expanded clones across subjects, suggesting private TCR-beta repertoires in all groups. The highest TCR clonal expansion was observed in HAM/TSP patients, whereas the lowest was observed in MS patients, even when compared with healthy controls.

To synthesize cDNA, template-switch 5'RACE was performed with a primer carrying a 10-nucleotide random unique molecular identifier so that each TCR transcript was tagged. Over 180 million TCR-beta sequences, covering 15-18 subjects, were produced in each sequencing run. Total RNA was extracted with the RNeasy kit. Using the KAPA Real-time Library Amplification kit, TCR-beta VDJ regions were amplified with primers for the TCR constant region and the 5'RACE anchor. A first PCR added sample indexes and Illumina adaptors, and a second PCR then raised library yield. The roughly 650 bp TCR product was size-selected on a 2% E-gel SizeSelection system after Ampure bead purification. Before pooling, library quality was assessed on a Bioanalyzer, concentration was determined with Qubit, and library quantification was performed with the Kapa Library Quantification kit. An Illumina HiSeq 2500 was used to sequence the libraries paired-end at 2 x 150 bp. To increase sequence diversity, roughly 24-32% phiX was spiked into each library pool. The original methods were these. Quality-filtered reads were processed with the UMI-based MiGEC pipeline, and over 85% of raw TCR sequences were removed by the MiGEC pipeline during error correction. VDJ genes were aligned to IMGT germline references, and clonotypes were defined by unique CDR3 amino acid sequence plus V-J genes. Clonal expansion, Shannon diversity, and CDR3 relatedness (CalcPairwiseDistances, ClusterSamples) were evaluated with VDJtools, and phylogenetic trees were built with CLCbio workbench. A clone was classed as expanded if it had 8 or more unique UMIs, a cutoff based on coefficient-of-variation modelling across technical triplicates. TCRdb reprocessed the public reads (quality trimming at Q25 with fastp, clone calling with MiXCR) and kept in-frame beta chains. Entries are consolidated by CDR3 protein sequence, retaining the most common genes and DNA. TCRdb's processing, not the study's, gives the V and J calls here. The sample profile shows 27,000 or so distinct CDR3 sequences; 20% to 25% of them were found once. Roughly 17% of the sample goes to the ten largest clones.

As concerns this clonotype: The specificity of this receptor is unknown. The input lacks base qualities; no much larger clone sits a single base away.

Ends trimmed: V by 2 bases, J by 0 bases; bases unmatched to a gene: 2. The CDR3 holds 16 amino acids from the cysteine to the phenylalanine. Of the read, only the CDR3 DNA is kept; its 48 bases are in frame from base 1. The healthy controls were volunteers from blood banks in Maryland, USA. For the unsorted PBMC libraries, 2 million PBMCs were stored in RNAlater at -80 degrees C until RNA extraction and were used to generate the libraries. Peripheral blood was subjected to Ficoll-Hypaque density gradient centrifugation to isolate PBMCs, which were then cryopreserved in liquid nitrogen. The rearrangement joined TRBV12-3 or TRBV12-4 to TRBJ2-1; TRBD2 fits 9 bases in the junction. The sample consisted of PBMCs. This TCR came from an older woman in good health. In nucleotide form, the sequence is TGTGCCAGCAGTTTAAGGCGGGAGGGCTCCTACAATGAGCAGTTCTTC. It codes for CASSLRREGSYNEQFF.